The 12 T cell receptor beta chains below come from one sample, sequenced in a study of persistence of HIV-infected CD4 T cells. The libraries were made with immunoSEQ version 4 in survey mode. Clones were sequenced by immunoSEQ multiplex PCR, and TCRdb holds only the in-frame ones, with some missing. The sample contains around 45,000 clones, 91% of which appear only once. This nonspecific control used anti-CD3/anti-CD28 bead stimulation of CD4+ T cells. Sorting of responding CD4+ T cells relied on upregulated CD40 ligand together with CD69. These TCRs are of unknown antigen specificity. The sample consisted of CD4+ T cells sorted from PBMCs after roughly 17-hour stimulation, taken from a patient who received antiretroviral therapy. These receptors were obtained from an adult man with HIV who was CMV-seropositive.

The chain is built from TRBV15 and TRBJ1-5, with unresolved D. V was pared by 1 base and J by 6 bases, with 10 bases between. Germline V lookup: CDR1 LNHNV, CDR2 YYDKDF (reference sequence). The CDR3 is 14 residues long. CDR3 bases: TGTGCCACCAGCAGAGTTGGAGGTGTTCAGCCCCAGCATTTT. As protein: CATSRVGGVQPQHF.

The V and J genes are TRBV7-2 and TRBJ2-1, with TRBD1 matching over 9 bases. Losses at the gene ends were 4 bases for V and 9 bases for J; bases not matched to a gene: 4. Germline V lookup: CDR1 SGHTA, CDR2 FQGNSA. This CDR3 contains 13 residues. As DNA, the CDR3 is TGTGCCAGCAGCTGGACAGGGGTTGGTGAGCAGTTCTTC. Protein product: CASSWTGVGEQFF.

The chain uses TRBV3-1 (or the pseudogene TRBV3-2) and TRBJ2-7; TRBD1 aligns across 8 bases. Per the germline V gene, CDR1 is LGHDT and CDR2 is YNNKEL (reference sequence). The CDR3 sequence is 15 residues long. Trimming cost V 5 bases and J 0 bases; bases outside gene matches: 6. The CDR3 loop reads CASSAGGTSSYEQYF. DNA of the CDR3: TGTGCCAGCAGCGCAGGGGGCACCAGCTCCTACGAGCAGTACTTC.

This chain uses TRBV9 with TRBJ2-3; perhaps D is TRBD1 or TRBD2 (6 bases each). V dropped 0 bases and J dropped 0 bases, with 17 bases sitting between them. The germline gives CDR1 SGDLS, CDR2 YYNGEE. The length of the CDR3 is 18 residues. CDR3 loop: CASSVGGGGDASTDTQYF. The CDR3 DNA reads as TGTGCCAGCAGCGTAGGTGGGGGCGGGGACGCTAGCACAGATACGCAGTATTTT.

This clone showed up just a few times. This rearrangement joins TRBV4-2 to TRBJ1-2; TRBD1 matches 8 bases. The V gene's germline CDR1 is LGHNA and CDR2 YNFKEQ. After removal of 4 bases from V and 2 bases from J, the junction contained 9 bases not matched to a gene. The CDR3 runs to 16 residues. CDR3 in amino acids: CASSPSKDRENYGYTF. The CDR3 DNA reads as TGTGCCAGCAGCCCCTCGAAGGACAGGGAAAACTATGGCTACACCTTC.

The rearrangement links TRBV23-1 to TRBJ2-6; possible D gene TRBD2, 7 bases. TRBV23-1 is classed as an ORF, of uncertain function. The CDR3 spans 20 residues. The germline V and J ends were trimmed by 0 bases and 2 bases, with 20 bases remaining between them. CDR3 sequence (DNA): TGCGCCAGCAGTCAATCGGGGAGGGACAACCCTAGGCCTGGGGCCAACGTCCTGACTTTC. This sequence encodes CASSQSGRDNPRPGANVLTF.

The chain uses TRBV28 and TRBJ2-2; TRBD2 is a possible D gene (6 bases). Deletions cut 4 bases from V and 5 bases from J, with 11 bases between. Germline V CDR1 and CDR2: MDHEN, SYDVKM. The CDR3 covers 14 residues. As DNA, the CDR3 is TGTGCCAGCAGTTCCCCAGGAGGGACCGGGGAGCTGTTTTTT. As protein: CASSSPGGTGELFF.

The chain carries TRBV18 and TRBJ1-4, with 9 bases fitting TRBD1. Looked up from germline, CDR1 is KGHSH and CDR2 is LQKENI. There are 14 residues in the CDR3. J was trimmed by 3 bases and V by 5 bases; bases with no gene match: 1. In DNA, the CDR3 is TGTGCCAGCTCAAGACAGGGGGCTAATGAAAAACTGTTTTTT. Protein sequence: CASSRQGANEKLFF.

In this sample, this clone turned up a few times. The chain carries TRBV9 and TRBJ2-3; D may be TRBD1 (5 bases). Germline lookup yields CDR1 SGDLS and CDR2 YYNGEE. The germline V and J ends were trimmed by 0 bases and 8 bases, with 16 bases remaining between them. This CDR3 comprises 15 residues. The CDR3 nucleotides are TGTGCCAGCAGCGTAGAAGGGGTGCACAGTGGTACGCAGTATTTT. Its translation is CASSVEGVHSGTQYF. The whole variable domain, remainder taken from reference TRBV9 and TRBJ2-3, is DSGVTQTPKHLITATGQRVTLRCSPRSGDLSVYWYQQSLDQGLQFLIQYYNGEERAKGNILERFSAQQFPDLHSELNLSSLELGDSALYFCASSVEGVHSGTQYFGPGTRLTVL.

J is TRBJ2-3 and V is TRBV6-6; tentatively, D is TRBD2 (6 bases). The CDR3 has 13 residues. V was cut by 5 bases and J by 5 bases, with 11 bases left in between. Germline CDR1 reads MNHNY; CDR2 reads SVGAGI (reference sequence). The CDR3 bases are TGTGCCAGCAGTCGGCAGGGAGGAGATACGCAGTATTTT. As protein: CASSRQGGDTQYF.

This chain uses TRBV28 with TRBJ2-3; D gene unclear. CDR3 size: 10 residues. The germline CDR1 and CDR2 sequences are MDHEN and SYDVKM. V was shortened by 3 bases and J by 8 bases, with 3 bases between the two germline ends. The CDR3 bases are TGTGCCAGCAGTTTTGGTACGCAGTATTTT. It encodes CASSFGTQYF.

This clone was seen only once. The V gene is TRBV29-1, the J gene TRBJ1-1, with 8 bases that match TRBD1. Germline trimming cut 7 bases from V and 0 bases from J; bases unmatched to any gene: 7. Germline V gives CDR1 SQVTM, CDR2 ANQGSEA. The CDR3 is 14 residues long. CDR3 nucleotides: TGCAGCGCGACAGGGGTGAATATGAACACTGAAGCTTTCTTT. The encoded protein is CSATGVNMNTEAFF. The full variable domain, with the rest looked up from reference TRBV29-1 and TRBJ1-1, is SAVISQKPSRDICQRGTSLTIQCQVDSQVTMMFWYRQQPGQSLTLIATANQGSEATYESGFVIDKFPISRPNLTFSTLTVSNMSPEDSSIYLCSATGVNMNTEAFFGQGTRLTVV.